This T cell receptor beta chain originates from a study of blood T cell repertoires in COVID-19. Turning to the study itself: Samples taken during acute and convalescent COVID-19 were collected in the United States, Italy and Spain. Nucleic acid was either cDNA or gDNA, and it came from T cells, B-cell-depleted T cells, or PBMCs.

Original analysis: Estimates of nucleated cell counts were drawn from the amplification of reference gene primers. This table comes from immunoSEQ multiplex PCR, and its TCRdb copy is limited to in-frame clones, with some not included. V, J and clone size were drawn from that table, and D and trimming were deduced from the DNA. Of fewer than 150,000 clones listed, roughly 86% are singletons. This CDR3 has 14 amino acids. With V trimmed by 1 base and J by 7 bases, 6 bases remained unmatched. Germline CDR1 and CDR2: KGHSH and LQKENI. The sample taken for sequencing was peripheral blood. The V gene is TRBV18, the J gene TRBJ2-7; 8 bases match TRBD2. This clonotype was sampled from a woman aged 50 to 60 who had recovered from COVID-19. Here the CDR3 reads CASSPQRERTEQYF. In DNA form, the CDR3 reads TGTGCCAGCTCACCACAGCGGGAGAGGACTGAGCAGTACTTC.